This passage covers 30 T cell receptor beta chains from one sample sequenced in a study of identical twins. Each CDR3 protein gets one entry after TCRdb re-called the 5' RACE reads with MiXCR. This repertoire shows 1.5 million to 2 million distinct CDR3 sequences, around 33% found once; its top ten account for around 0.25%. Sequences were obtained from cord blood. The receptors stem from a newborn girl in good health.

This clonotype was recorded a few times. The V call is TRBV10-3, the J call TRBJ2-2; 7 positions agree with TRBD1. CDR1 ENHRY and CDR2 SYGVKD come from the germline V gene. Unmatched junction bases numbered 22, after V lost 2 bases and J lost 4 bases. This CDR3 comprises 21 residues. CDR3 sequence reads: CAISERTGRHPLRGGTGELFF. As DNA, the CDR3 is TGTGCCATCAGTGAGAGGACAGGCCGCCACCCACTTAGAGGAGGCACCGGGGAGCTGTTTTTT.

This clonotype was seen just once. The chain carries TRBV28 and TRBJ2-3; 10 positions agree with TRBD2. The CDR3 loop spans 17 amino acids. The germline V gene has CDR1 MDHEN and CDR2 SYDVKM. The V gene end was trimmed by 4 bases and the J gene end by 4 bases; junction bases not matched to a gene: 11. The CDR3 loop is CASSCPSSGSDSDTQYF. The CDR3 nucleotides read TGTGCCAGCAGTTGCCCCTCTAGCGGGAGTGACTCAGATACGCAGTATTTT.

This chain links TRBV24-1 with TRBJ2-5; 11 nucleotides align to TRBD1. CDR1 KGHDR and CDR2 SFDVKD come from the germline V gene. The CDR3 totals 15 residues. J was trimmed by 5 bases and V by 5 bases; bases with no gene match: 6. The CDR3 sequence is CATSGGQGAFETQYF. The CDR3 nucleotides read TGTGCCACCAGTGGAGGACAGGGGGCGTTTGAGACCCAGTACTTC.

This clonotype was seen a few times. V gene TRBV2 combines with J gene TRBJ1-2; D is ambiguous. Germline V CDR1 and CDR2: SNHLY, FYNNEI. Trimming cost V 2 bases and J 4 bases, with 8 bases left between them. This CDR3 spans 13 amino acids. CDR3 bases: TGTGCCAGCAGTGAACAGCAGGCCTATGGCTACACCTTC. Residues: CASSEQQAYGYTF.

This clonotype appeared a few times. This rearrangement joins TRBV10-3 to TRBJ2-3, with 8 bases lining up with TRBD2. This CDR3 region has 13 residues. V shed 10 bases and J 2 bases; nucleotides not matched to a gene: 5. Germline values: CDR1 ENHRY, CDR2 SYGVKD. The CDR3: CATSGGTTDTQYF. Written as DNA, the CDR3 is TGTGCCACCAGCGGGGGTACCACAGATACGCAGTATTTT.

The rearrangement links TRBV20-1 to TRBJ1-5; 7 nucleotides align to TRBD1. CDR1 DFQATT and CDR2 SNEGSKA come from the germline V gene (reference sequence). V shed 2 bases and J 3 bases; nucleotides not matched to a gene: 4. The CDR3 runs 14 residues. CDR3 coding DNA: TGCAGTGCTAGACCGGGACAGAACAATCAGCCCCAGCATTTT. Translation gives CSARPGQNNQPQHF.

This clonotype was recorded a few times. J is TRBJ2-1 and V is TRBV7-2; D call uncertain. The CDR3 totals 12 residues. CDR1 and CDR2 (germline): SGHTA, FQGNSA. The V gene lost 5 bases and the J gene lost 5 bases, with 7 bases spanning the gap. CDR3 bases: TGTGCCAGCAGCCCCCCACACAATGAGCAGTTCTTC. This codes for CASSPPHNEQFF.

The chain carries TRBV5-4 and TRBJ2-7; TRBD2 might be the D (6 bases). CDR1 is SGHNT, CDR2 YYREEE, per germline (reference sequence). V shed 6 bases and J shed 7 bases, with 23 bases lying between them. The CDR3 has 15 residues. Here the CDR3 reads CASNLNAASVNEQYF. The CDR3 nucleotides read TGTGCCAGCAACTTAAACGCTGCTAGCGTAAATGAGCAGTACTTC.

The rearrangement joins TRBV20-1 to TRBJ2-3, with TRBD1 matching 8 bases. Germline V lookup: CDR1 DFQATT, CDR2 SNEGSKA (reference sequence). This CDR3 comprises 15 residues. J was trimmed by 0 bases and V by 6 bases; bases with no gene match: 8. This CDR3 reads CSAVRQGSSTDTQYF. The CDR3, as DNA: TGCAGTGCGGTCAGACAGGGGTCCAGCACAGATACGCAGTATTTT.

This rearrangement joins TRBV21-1 to TRBJ2-1. TRBV21-1 is a pseudogene locus. This CDR3 contains 16 residues. DNA of the CDR3: TGTGCCAGCAGCAAAGCTCATCGGGAGCGCTACAATGAGCAGTTCTTC. It codes for CASSKAHRERYNEQFF.

V and J are TRBV6-1 and TRBJ1-4; TRBD1 aligns across 7 bases. The ends lost 6 bases at V and 1 base at J; junction bases unmatched: 2. The length of the CDR3 is 14 residues. Germline V gives CDR1 MNHNS, CDR2 SASEGT. The DNA of the CDR3 is TGTGCCAGCAGCGACAGGGTAACTAATGAAAAACTGTTTTTT. It yields the protein CASSDRVTNEKLFF.

This clonotype showed up many times. V and J are TRBV5-1 and TRBJ2-7, with TRBD1 identical over 9 bases. J lost 3 bases, V lost 0 bases, and 4 bases had no gene match. Germline-derived CDR1 and CDR2 are SGHRS and YFSETQ. This CDR3 contains 15 residues. CDR3: CASSLAGTGIYEQYF. CDR3 coding DNA: TGCGCCAGCAGCTTGGCAGGGACAGGGATCTACGAGCAGTACTTC.

This clonotype appeared a few times. V usage is TRBV5-1 and J usage is TRBJ1-4, with TRBD1 matching 9 bases. The germline gives CDR1 SGHRS, CDR2 YFSETQ. V lost 1 base and J lost 7; bases outside the gene matches: 5. The CDR3 is 15 residues long. CDR3 region: CASSLTGTGIEKLFF. CDR3 DNA: TGCGCCAGCAGCTTGACTGGGACAGGGATTGAAAAACTGTTTTTT.

The rearrangement joins TRBV12-3 or TRBV12-4 to TRBJ2-1, with 8 positions matching TRBD2. The J call is in doubt because the DNA end fits TRBJ2-7 better. There are 13 residues in the CDR3. CDR3 bases: TGTGCCAGCACCGGGAGACTAGCGAATGAGCAGTACTTC. Its translation: CASTGRLANEQYF.

This chain uses TRBV20-1 with TRBJ2-1; 7 nucleotides line up with TRBD2. J gave up 7 bases and V 3 bases, and 12 bases lay outside the gene matches. Germline loops: CDR1 DFQATT, CDR2 SNEGSKA (reference sequence). This CDR3 is 15 amino acids long. CDR3 sequence: CSARPPASGLNEQFF. CDR3 DNA: TGCAGTGCTAGGCCCCCCGCTAGCGGCTTGAATGAGCAGTTCTTC.

The rearrangement links TRBV20-1 to TRBJ1-1; a weak D match, TRBD1 (5 bases). The CDR3 has 12 residues. V gave up 3 bases and J gave up 3 bases, with 8 bases separating them. CDR1 is DFQATT and CDR2 is SNEGSKA in the germline V gene (reference sequence). The CDR3 bases are TGCAGTGCTAGTCGAGGGGACACTGAAGCTTTCTTT. Translated: CSASRGDTEAFF.

This chain links TRBV29-1 with TRBJ2-7; 7 bases map to TRBD2. V gave up 3 bases and J gave up 2 bases; unmatched junction bases: 19. Per the germline V gene, CDR1 is SQVTM and CDR2 is ANQGSEA. This CDR3 region has 18 residues. The chain's CDR3 is CSVDGSENAGERTYEQYF. As DNA, the CDR3 is TGCAGCGTTGACGGGTCGGAGAATGCGGGGGAGAGGACCTACGAGCAGTACTTC.

The gene calls are TRBV6-2 or TRBV6-3 and TRBJ2-1, with 8 bases lining up with TRBD2. Germline CDR1 MNHEY, CDR2 SVGEGT. V shed 5 bases, J shed 1 base, and the junction held 13 bases outside the gene matches. The CDR3 runs to 18 residues. CDR3: CASSTIRLAPVSYNEQFF. Here the CDR3 DNA reads TGTGCCAGCAGTACAATCCGACTAGCGCCAGTATCCTACAATGAGCAGTTCTTC.

The sample holds a few counts of this clonotype. The J gene is TRBJ2-5, the V gene TRBV6-1; 10 nucleotides agree with TRBD2. The CDR3 runs to 15 residues. The germline V gene has CDR1 MNHNS and CDR2 SASEGT. V shed 8 bases, J shed 2 bases, and the junction held 8 bases outside the gene matches. In DNA form, the CDR3 reads TGTGCCAGCGGGACTAGCGTTACACATCAAGAGACCCAGTACTTC. This codes for CASGTSVTHQETQYF.

This clonotype showed up many times. The chain uses TRBV6-1 and TRBJ2-7, with no clear D. Germline CDR1 reads MNHNS; CDR2 reads SASEGT. V was trimmed by 3 bases and J by 1 base, leaving 10 bases between them. The CDR3 extends over 14 amino acids. CDR3 DNA: TGTGCCAGCAGTGATTTCGTTCAATCCTACGAGCAGTACTTC. This codes for CASSDFVQSYEQYF.

This clonotype was seen repeatedly, ten times or more. The chain uses TRBV10-3 and TRBJ2-1; possibly TRBD2 for D (6 bases). Germline V gives CDR1 ENHRY, CDR2 SYGVKD. This CDR3 is 15 amino acids long. V dropped 0 bases and J dropped 10 bases, with 16 bases sitting between them. CDR3 amino acids: CAISESSDYMGEQFF. In DNA form, the CDR3 reads TGTGCCATCAGTGAGTCTTCGGACTATATGGGAGAGCAGTTCTTC.

This clonotype was counted between two and nine times. J is TRBJ2-1 and V is TRBV3-1, with 10 nucleotides matching TRBD2. V shed 3 bases and J 8 bases; nucleotides not matched to a gene: 10. This CDR3 contains 16 residues. Germline-derived CDR1 and CDR2 are LGHDT and YNNKEL (reference sequence). CDR3 protein: CASSQGTRGTSDEQFF. DNA for the CDR3: TGTGCCAGCAGCCAGGGAACCAGGGGGACTAGCGATGAGCAGTTCTTC.

This clonotype was seen a handful of times. This chain uses TRBV6-1 with TRBJ2-3, with 10 bases aligning to TRBD2. V dropped 7 bases and J dropped 5; count of bases not matched to a gene: 6. Looked up from germline, CDR1 is MNHNS and CDR2 is SASEGT. The CDR3 has 14 amino acids. The CDR3 loop reads CASTSAGGVDTQYF. CDR3 bases: TGTGCCAGCACCTCAGCGGGAGGGGTAGATACGCAGTATTTT.

This chain links TRBV20-1 with TRBJ2-7, with D perhaps given as TRBD1 or TRBD2 (6 bases each). From germline, CDR1 is DFQATT and CDR2 SNEGSKA (reference sequence). The CDR3 contains 15 residues. Trimming shortened V by 0 bases and J by 4 bases, and 16 bases separated the two germline ends. CDR3 sequence reads: CSARDRGENLYEQYF. For the CDR3, the DNA is TGCAGTGCTAGAGATAGGGGGGAGAATTTATACGAGCAGTACTTC.

Only a few counts were recorded for this clonotype. The rearrangement links TRBV28 to TRBJ1-4, with unresolved D. Germline values: CDR1 MDHEN, CDR2 SYDVKM. V lost 6 bases to trimming and J lost 11 bases, with 13 bases between them. CDR3 length equals 12 residues. For the CDR3, the DNA is TGTGCCAGCAGCGAACGGACCGCCAAACTGTTTTTT. Translation: CASSERTAKLFF.

This chain uses TRBV12-3 or TRBV12-4 with TRBJ1-5, with D maybe TRBD1 (6 bases). The CDR3 extends over 13 amino acids. V was clipped by 6 bases and J by 3 bases, with 9 bases between them. This CDR3 reads CASRPGDNQPQHF. The CDR3 DNA reads as TGTGCCAGCAGACCAGGGGACAATCAGCCCCAGCATTTT.

This clonotype was detected a few times. The chain links TRBV12-3 or TRBV12-4 to TRBJ1-2; TRBD1 matches at 8 bases. Trimming removed 5 bases from V and 3 bases from J; junction bases left unmatched: 5. The CDR3 totals 14 residues. The CDR3 DNA follows: TGTGCCAGCAGTCCACGGACAGGGTACTATGGCTACACCTTC. Translating gives CASSPRTGYYGYTF.

This sequence joins TRBV5-1 and TRBJ2-7, with 13 positions matching TRBD2. Germline V gene sequence: CDR1 SGHRS, CDR2 YFSETQ. After removal of 2 bases from V and 4 bases from J, the junction contained 12 bases not matched to a gene. CDR3 size: 18 residues. CDR3 residues: CASSLLGTSGTNLYEQYF. In nucleotides, the CDR3 is TGCGCCAGCAGCTTATTGGGGACTAGCGGGACCAACCTGTACGAGCAGTACTTC.

The gene calls are TRBV15 and TRBJ2-7, with D unresolved. This CDR3 region has 14 residues. The V end lost 0 bases, the J end lost 5 bases, and 11 bases lay between the germline ends. The germline gives CDR1 LNHNV, CDR2 YYDKDF (reference sequence). CDR3 amino acids: CATSRDRGNHEQYF. Written as DNA, the CDR3 is TGTGCCACCAGCAGAGATAGAGGCAATCACGAGCAGTACTTC.

The CDR3 nucleotides are TGTGCCAGCAGCCAAGGAGGCAGGGGGAGCACTGAAGCTTTCTTT. Its protein product is CASSQGGRGSTEAFF. The genes are TRBV3-1 and TRBJ1-1, with 7 bases identical to TRBD1. This CDR3 is 15 amino acids long. V dropped 1 base and J dropped 4; count of bases not matched to a gene: 6. CDR1 is LGHDT, CDR2 YNNKEL, per germline (reference sequence).